This TCR beta chain was documented in a study of T cell responses to AZD1222 COVID-19 vaccine. CDR1 LGHDT and CDR2 YNNKEL come from the germline V gene (reference sequence). V shed 2 bases and J shed 6 bases, with 12 bases lying between them. The CDR3 spans 14 residues. Study observations and caveats: Unmutated variant regions are reportedly targeted by nearly half of spike-specific TCRs. Vaccine-associated CD4 TCRs ranged over spike, dominating at 160-218 and 743-854. An increase in Spike-specific TCR breadth and depth was observed after two AZD1222 doses.

The data were produced by immunoSEQ multiplex PCR, yet TCRdb's version contains in-frame clones alone and is incomplete. The table shows roughly 190,000 clones, with more than 80% occurring only once. Notes on this clone: Its antigen is still unknown.

V gene TRBV3-1 (or the pseudogene TRBV3-2) combines with J gene TRBJ2-3; maybe TRBD2 (7 bases). The sample here was peripheral blood, taken on day 0 of AZD1222 vaccination. This clonotype was sampled from an adult in good health. The chain's CDR3 is CASSQRGGPDTQYF. The DNA for the CDR3 is TGTGCCAGCAGCCAAAGGGGGGGGCCTGATACGCAGTATTTT.